This TCR beta chain derives from a study of PD-1 blockade in mismatch repair-deficient tumors. Study overall: Enrolled about 2013-2017, patients had progressing, pretreated mismatch repair-deficient cancers of over nine types.

Details on this clone: Its target is not known.

All patients were mismatch repair deficient, assessed by either PCR or immunohistochemistry. TCR sequencing covered a few patients who responded to pembrolizumab. Sequenced by immunoSEQ multiplex PCR; TCRdb stores in-frame clones only, minus some. The sample consists of some 120,000 clones, around 86% of them appearing once. Study outcomes and limitations: After pembrolizumab, tumor-resident clones rose rapidly, then generally contracted before radiologic responses.

Germline values: CDR1 SGHRS, CDR2 YFSETQ. The CDR3 is 17 residues long. The V and J genes are TRBV5-1 and TRBJ2-5; a weak D match, TRBD1 (6 bases). The closer fit of TRBJ2-7 to the DNA end suggests the J call may be wrong. The sequence came from an adult with mismatch repair-deficient cancer. Material: peripheral blood, obtained 44 weeks after starting pembrolizumab. The DNA of the CDR3 is TGCGCCAGCACCATTGGTAGGGGGTCCGGGGATTTCTACGAGCAGTACTTC. Protein product: CASTIGRGSGDFYEQYF.